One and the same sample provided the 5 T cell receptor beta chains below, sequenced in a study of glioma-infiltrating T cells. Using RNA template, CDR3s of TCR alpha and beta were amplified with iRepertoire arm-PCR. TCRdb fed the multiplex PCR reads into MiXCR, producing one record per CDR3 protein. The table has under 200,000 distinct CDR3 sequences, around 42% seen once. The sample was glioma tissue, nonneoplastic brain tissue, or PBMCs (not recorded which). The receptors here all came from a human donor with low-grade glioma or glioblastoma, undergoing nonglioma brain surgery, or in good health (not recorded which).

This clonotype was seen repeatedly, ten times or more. CDR3 nucleotides: TGTGCCAGCCGGGGACAGGGGAACACTGAAGCTTTCTTT. Protein: CASRGQGNTEAFF. The rearrangement joins TRBV7-2 to TRBJ1-1; 9 bases fit TRBD1. CDR1 and CDR2 from the germline V gene are SGHTA and FQGNSA. Unmatched junction bases numbered 2, after V lost 8 bases and J lost 1 base. The CDR3 extends over 13 amino acids.

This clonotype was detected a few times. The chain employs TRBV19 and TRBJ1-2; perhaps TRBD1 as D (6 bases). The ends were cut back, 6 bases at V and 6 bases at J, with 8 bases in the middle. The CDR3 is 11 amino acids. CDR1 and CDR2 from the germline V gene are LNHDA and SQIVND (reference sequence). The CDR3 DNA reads TGTGCCAGTAGACCAGGGGATGGCTACACCTTC. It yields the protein CASRPGDGYTF. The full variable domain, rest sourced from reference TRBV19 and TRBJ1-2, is DGGITQSPKYLFRKEGQNVTLSCEQNLNHDAMYWYRQDPGQGLRLIYYSQIVNDFQKGDIAEGYSVSREKKESFPLTVTSAQKNPTAFYLCASRPGDGYTFGSGTRLTVV.

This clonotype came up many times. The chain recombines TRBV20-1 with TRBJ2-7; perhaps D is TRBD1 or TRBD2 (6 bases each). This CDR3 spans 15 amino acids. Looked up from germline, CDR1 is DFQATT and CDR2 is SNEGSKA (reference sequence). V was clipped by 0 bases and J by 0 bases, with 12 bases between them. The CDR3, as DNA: TGCAGTGCTAGAGATCGAGGGGGGTTCTCCTACGAGCAGTACTTC. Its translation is CSARDRGGFSYEQYF.

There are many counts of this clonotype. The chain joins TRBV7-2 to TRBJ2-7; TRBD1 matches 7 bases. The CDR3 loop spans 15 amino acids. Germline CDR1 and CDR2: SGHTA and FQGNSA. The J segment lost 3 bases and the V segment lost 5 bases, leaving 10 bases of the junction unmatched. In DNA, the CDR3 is TGTGCCAGCAGCCCAAGAGTGGGACAGTTCTACGAGCAGTACTTC. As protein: CASSPRVGQFYEQYF.

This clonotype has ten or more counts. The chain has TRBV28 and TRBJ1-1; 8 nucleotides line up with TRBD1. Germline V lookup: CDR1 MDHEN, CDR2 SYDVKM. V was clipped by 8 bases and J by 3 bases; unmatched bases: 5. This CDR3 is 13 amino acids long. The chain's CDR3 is CASGQGRDTEAFF. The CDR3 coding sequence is TGTGCCAGCGGACAGGGACGGGACACTGAAGCTTTCTTT.